One sample yielded the 18 T cell receptor beta chains listed below, sequenced in a study of cytomegalovirus exposure and HLA in healthy donors (TCRdb year 2017). The library relied on the immunoSEQ multiplex PCR assay. TCRdb provides this immuneACCESS table in a form limited to in-frame rearrangements. Some clones are lacking; in checked studies, under half of them reflect an unresolved V gene, and why the rest are absent is not known. The table for this sample lists roughly 52,000 clones; 88% of them were counted only once. The ten largest clones add up to less than 7% of the sample. The sequenced material came from PBMCs. Every receptor here comes from a woman aged 30 to 39 in good health and CMV-seronegative.

This chain uses TRBV5-4 with TRBJ2-3, with no clear D. The CDR3 consists of 14 residues. Per the germline V gene, CDR1 is SGHNT and CDR2 is YYREEE (reference sequence). V gave up 1 base and J gave up 2 bases, with 8 bases separating them. CDR3 nucleotides: TGTGCCAGCAGCTTGTATTCCCTCACAGATACGCAGTATTTT. Translation: CASSLYSLTDTQYF.

V is TRBV11-2 and J is TRBJ2-2; D unresolved. The CDR3 runs to 14 residues. The V gene's germline CDR1 is SGHAT and CDR2 FQNNGV. V dropped 4 bases and J dropped 5 bases, with 11 bases sitting between them. The CDR3, as DNA: TGTGCCAGCAGCTCCTCCCCCCTTACCGGGGAGCTGTTTTTT. As protein: CASSSSPLTGELFF.

The CDR3 loop is CASSRPRPTADISYNEQFF. The CDR3 DNA sequence: TGTGCCAGCAGTCGCCCTCGGCCCACGGCCGACATCTCCTACAATGAGCAGTTCTTC. V is TRBV27 and J is TRBJ2-1; D is undetermined. The CDR3 covers 19 residues. CDR1 is MNHEY and CDR2 is SMNVEV in the germline V gene (reference sequence). The ends were cut back, 5 bases at V and 0 bases at J, with 23 bases in the middle.

This chain uses TRBV2 with TRBJ1-5, with 7 nucleotides matching TRBD1. J gave up 5 bases and V 4 bases, and 2 bases lay outside the gene matches. Per the germline V gene, CDR1 is SNHLY and CDR2 is FYNNEI. The CDR3 runs to 13 residues. The CDR3 loop reads CASSVRGHQPQHF. DNA of the CDR3: TGTGCCAGCAGTGTGAGGGGGCATCAGCCCCAGCATTTT.

This clone has a handful of counts. The chain combines TRBV6-1 with TRBJ2-1; D possibly matches TRBD1 or TRBD2 (7 bases each). Per the germline V gene, CDR1 is MNHNS and CDR2 is SASEGT. The CDR3 has 13 residues. The CDR3 spells CASGDSSYNEQFF. The CDR3 DNA reads TGTGCGAGCGGGGACAGCTCCTACAATGAGCAGTTCTTC.

The V gene is TRBV5-4, the J gene TRBJ2-7; the match to TRBD1 covers 10 bases. V shed 0 bases and J 4 bases; nucleotides not matched to a gene: 4. The CDR3 totals 15 residues. Germline CDR1 SGHNT, CDR2 YYREEE (reference sequence). CDR3: CASSLGGTGVYEQYF. The CDR3 nucleotides read TGTGCCAGCAGCTTGGGCGGGACAGGGGTTTACGAGCAGTACTTC.

This sequence joins TRBV6-4 and TRBJ2-1, with D tentatively TRBD2 (6 bases). Trimming left V 5 bases short and J 2 bases short, with 13 bases between. The CDR3 extends over 15 amino acids. Looked up from germline, CDR1 is MRHNA and CDR2 is SNTAGT. In DNA form, the CDR3 reads TGTGCCAGCAGTCAATCGGGAGAACCCTACAATGAGCAGTTCTTC. Protein sequence: CASSQSGEPYNEQFF.

This chain joins TRBV27 and TRBJ2-3; 8 positions agree with TRBD1. The CDR3 sequence is 14 residues long. Germline-derived CDR1 and CDR2 are MNHEY and SMNVEV (reference sequence). J gave up 2 bases and V 10 bases, and 8 bases lay outside the gene matches. CDR3 nucleotide sequence: TGTGCCACGGGGGACAGGCCGTTCACAGATACGCAGTATTTT. Residues: CATGDRPFTDTQYF.

V usage is TRBV27 and J usage is TRBJ2-7, with D possibly TRBD2 on 6 matching bases. The CDR3 runs to 13 residues. V lost 2 bases, J lost 7 bases, and 12 bases lay in between. Germline-derived CDR1 and CDR2 are MNHEY and SMNVEV (reference sequence). DNA of the CDR3: TGTGCCAGCAGTTTAGGGGGAGGTCGGGAGCAGTACTTC. Translated, it gives CASSLGGGREQYF.

This clone was detected once. The genes are TRBV25-1 and TRBJ1-2, with D unclear. The CDR3 is 17 amino acids. Germline V gives CDR1 MGHDK, CDR2 SYGVNS. V was shortened by 8 bases and J by 0 bases, with 22 bases between the two germline ends. The CDR3: CASAGNRIPKANYGYTF. The CDR3 DNA sequence: TGTGCCAGCGCCGGGAATCGGATCCCCAAAGCTAACTATGGCTACACCTTC.

The V call is TRBV9, the J call TRBJ2-7; a possible D gene is TRBD2 (5 bases). Trimming removed 0 bases from V and 3 bases from J, with 13 bases in between. The germline V gene encodes CDR1 SGDLS and CDR2 YYNGEE. The length of the CDR3 is 15 residues. The CDR3 reads CASSVERVPFYEQYF. In DNA, the CDR3 is TGTGCCAGCAGCGTAGAGAGGGTGCCGTTCTACGAGCAGTACTTC. The full variable domain, completed using reference TRBV9 and TRBJ2-7, is DSGVTQTPKHLITATGQRVTLRCSPRSGDLSVYWYQQSLDQGLQFLIQYYNGEERAKGNILERFSAQQFPDLHSELNLSSLELGDSALYFCASSVERVPFYEQYFGPGTRLTVT.

V is TRBV27 and J is TRBJ2-4; 8 bases line up with TRBD1. Germline loops: CDR1 MNHEY, CDR2 SMNVEV (reference sequence). V lost 4 bases to trimming and J lost 7 bases; unmatched junction nucleotides: 3. The CDR3 covers 13 residues. The CDR3 coding sequence is TGTGCCAGCAGTTGGACAGGGCAGAACATTCAGTACTTC. Its protein product is CASSWTGQNIQYF.

The chain combines TRBV2 with TRBJ1-5, with a tentative D call TRBD1 (5 bases). Between the trimmed V and J ends, which lost 6 bases and 9 bases, there was a span of 9 bases. The CDR3 covers 11 residues. Germline CDR1 and CDR2: SNHLY and FYNNEI. The CDR3 DNA reads TGTGCCAGCAGATCCGGGGGGCCCCAGCATTTT. This encodes CASRSGGPQHF.

This clone was seen just once. V usage is TRBV7-3 and J usage is TRBJ2-7, with D possibly TRBD2 on 5 matching bases. This CDR3 region has 12 residues. Per the germline V gene, CDR1 is SGHTA and CDR2 is FQGTGA. The V and J ends lost 1 base and 5 bases respectively, with 6 bases between them. The CDR3 DNA reads TGTGCCAGCAGCTTAAACGGGGACGAGCAGTACTTC. Its protein is CASSLNGDEQYF.

The gene calls are TRBV25-1 and TRBJ2-1; 10 bases map to TRBD2. The CDR3 consists of 16 residues. The ends lost 10 bases at V and 2 bases at J; junction bases unmatched: 11. The V gene's germline CDR1 is MGHDK and CDR2 SYGVNS. CDR3: CATRAGGPKTYNEQFF. CDR3 bases: TGTGCCACCAGAGCGGGAGGGCCTAAGACCTACAATGAGCAGTTCTTC.

V usage is TRBV5-1 and J usage is TRBJ2-3; D is possibly TRBD2 (6 bases). V was shortened by 2 bases and J by 4 bases, with 14 bases between the two germline ends. Germline V gene sequence: CDR1 SGHRS, CDR2 YFSETQ. The CDR3 consists of 15 residues. This CDR3 is CASSLGRPGADTQYF. CDR3 DNA: TGCGCCAGCAGCTTAGGACGCCCGGGGGCAGATACGCAGTATTTT.

V and J are TRBV5-1 and TRBJ2-4; a weak D match, TRBD2 (5 bases). The CDR3 consists of 18 residues. Per the germline V gene, CDR1 is SGHRS and CDR2 is YFSETQ. V gave up 1 base and J gave up 0 bases, with 17 bases separating them. CDR3 nucleotides: TGCGCCAGCAGCTTGTATTCTCCCGGAGGTTCAGCCAAAAACATTCAGTACTTC. Amino acid sequence: CASSLYSPGGSAKNIQYF.

This rearrangement joins TRBV4-1 to TRBJ2-1; perhaps TRBD1 as D (5 bases). The V end lost 0 bases, the J end lost 3 bases, and 12 bases lay between the germline ends. Germline CDR1 and CDR2: MGHRA and YSYEKL. The CDR3 has 16 amino acids. CDR3 sequence reads: CASSQELGANYNEQFF. As DNA, the CDR3 is TGCGCCAGCAGCCAAGAATTAGGGGCGAACTACAATGAGCAGTTCTTC.